This TCR beta chain emerged from a study of control samples from healthy donors and cancer patients. TCRdb's table, derived via immunoSEQ multiplex PCR, lists solely in-frame clones and lacks some. The sample shows about 120,000 clones, 80% to 90% of them seen only once. There are 17 residues in the CDR3. Germline V gene sequence: CDR1 SGHRS, CDR2 YFSETQ. Losses at the gene ends were 3 bases for V and 7 bases for J; bases not matched to a gene: 13. V usage is TRBV5-1 and J usage is TRBJ1-2; 12 bases fit TRBD1. The sample consisted of blood. This TCR was recovered from a man over 45 in good health. The CDR3 loop is CASSSQPPGQGARGYTF. The CDR3 nucleotides read TGCGCCAGCAGCTCCCAACCCCCGGGACAGGGGGCGCGTGGCTACACCTTC.